The T cell receptor beta chain under discussion was sequenced for a study of shared clonotypes between healthy human individuals. With regard to this clone: Its cognate antigen is unknown.

The data were produced by immunoSEQ multiplex PCR, yet TCRdb's version contains in-frame clones alone and is incomplete. The table shows over a million clones, with about 76% occurring only once. The V gene lost 6 bases and the J gene lost 7 bases, with 15 bases spanning the gap. The CDR3 consists of 14 residues. CDR1 and CDR2 (germline): SNHLY, FYNNEI. Study-wide results and caveats: The diversity represented, both genetic and in exposure history, was limited by few donors. Clonotypes shared by all four donors outscored non-shared clonotypes in generation probability. With a few donors compared, 4% to 5% of naive CD4 clonotypes were shared.

This TCR was recovered from a man younger than 35 in good health. Sequenced input: memory CD4+ T cells sorted from blood. Sample subset: CD45RA-negative fraction. V and J are TRBV2 and TRBJ1-4, with D possibly matching TRBD1 (6 bases). The CDR3 DNA reads TGTGCCAGCAGACTGACGGGGGGCTCTGAAAAACTGTTTTTT. Its translation is CASRLTGGSEKLFF.